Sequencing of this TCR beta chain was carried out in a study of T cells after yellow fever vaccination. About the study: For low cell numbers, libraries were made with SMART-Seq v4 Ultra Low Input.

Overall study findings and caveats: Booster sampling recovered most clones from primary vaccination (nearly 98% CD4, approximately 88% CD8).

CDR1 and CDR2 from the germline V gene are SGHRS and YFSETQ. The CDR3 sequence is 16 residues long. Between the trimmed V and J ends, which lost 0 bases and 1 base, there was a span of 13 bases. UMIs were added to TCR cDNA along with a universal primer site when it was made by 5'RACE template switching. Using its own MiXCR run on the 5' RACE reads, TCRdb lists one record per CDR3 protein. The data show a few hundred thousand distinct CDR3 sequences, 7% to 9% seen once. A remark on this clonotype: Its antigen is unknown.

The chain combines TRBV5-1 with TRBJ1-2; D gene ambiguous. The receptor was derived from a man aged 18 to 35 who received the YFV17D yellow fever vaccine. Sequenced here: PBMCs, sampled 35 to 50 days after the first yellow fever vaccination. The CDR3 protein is CASSLGWRVNNYGYTF. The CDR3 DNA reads TGCGCCAGCAGCTTGGGATGGAGGGTTAATAACTATGGCTACACCTTC.